This T cell receptor beta chain was recovered during a study of patients and donors after allogeneic stem cell transplantation. V was pared by 5 bases and J by 8 bases, with 16 bases between. Germline V gives CDR1 SGHTA, CDR2 FQGNSA. The CDR3 extends over 15 amino acids. TCRdb fed the RT-PCR reads into MiXCR, producing one record per CDR3 protein. This sample carries 150,000 to 200,000 distinct CDR3 sequences, approximately 24% of them seen once, and the ten largest clones take around 26%. The receptor's source is a human donor who was either an allogeneic HSCT recipient or a stem cell or donor lymphocyte infusion donor (not recorded which). It is not recorded whose cells these are; they may come from a transplant donor. The chain uses TRBV7-2 and TRBJ1-6; tentatively, D is TRBD1 (5 bases). Sequencing was done on a sample of blood, either unsorted or a sorted T cell fraction (not recorded which). CDR3 amino acids: CASSRSTPRDSPLHF. The CDR3 nucleotides are TGTGCCAGCAGCCGAAGTACCCCCAGGGATTCACCCCTCCACTTT.